This T cell receptor (beta chain) appears in the sequencing data of a study of T cell responses to AZD1222 COVID-19 vaccine. Overall study results and limits: Clonal diversity was possibly underestimated, and the donors were mostly white British, with more females. The breadth and depth of Spike-specific TCRs increased once two AZD1222 doses had been given. Spike-wide vaccine-associated CD4 TCRs dominated at 160-218 and 743-854.

TCRdb's copy holds only in-frame clones and misses some; the assay was immunoSEQ multiplex PCR. The sample has 110,000 or so clones, more than 70% seen once. As to this clone: No antigen is known for it.

The germline gives CDR1 MNHEY, CDR2 SVGEGT. The CDR3 spans 14 residues. V was clipped by 2 bases and J by 2 bases, with 9 bases between them. The receptor was isolated from an adult who received the AZD1222 COVID-19 vaccine. The chain joins TRBV6-2 or TRBV6-3 to TRBJ1-2; no clear D gene. This sample comprised peripheral blood, obtained 28 days after the second AZD1222 dose. CDR3 DNA sequence: TGTGCCAGCAGTTACAGCCCCGGGAACTATGGCTACACCTTC. Translating gives CASSYSPGNYGYTF.